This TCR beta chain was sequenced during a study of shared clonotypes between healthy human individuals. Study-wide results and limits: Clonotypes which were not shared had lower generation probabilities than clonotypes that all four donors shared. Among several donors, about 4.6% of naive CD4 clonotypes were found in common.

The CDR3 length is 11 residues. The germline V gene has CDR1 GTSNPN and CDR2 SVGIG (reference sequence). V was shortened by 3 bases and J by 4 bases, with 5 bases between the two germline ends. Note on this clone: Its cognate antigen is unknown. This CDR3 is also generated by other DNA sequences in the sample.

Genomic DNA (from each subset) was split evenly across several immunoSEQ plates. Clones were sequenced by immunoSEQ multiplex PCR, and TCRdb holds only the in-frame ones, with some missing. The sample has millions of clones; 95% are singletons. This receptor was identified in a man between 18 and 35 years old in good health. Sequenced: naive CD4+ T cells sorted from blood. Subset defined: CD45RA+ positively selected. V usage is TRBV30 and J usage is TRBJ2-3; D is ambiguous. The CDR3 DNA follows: TGTGCCTGGAGCCCAGCAGATACGCAGTATTTT. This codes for CAWSPADTQYF.